The 8 T cell receptor beta chains below all came from one sample that was sequenced in a study of T cell repertoires in cytomegalovirus infection. TCRdb reanalysed the reads using MiXCR and keeps one entry per CDR3 protein. The table records 250,000 to 300,000 distinct CDR3 sequences, around 13% of them present only once. The specimen sequenced was PBMCs. These receptors all come from a human donor in good health (CMV status not recorded). Some clones in this sample may be carry-over from other donors' samples.

V and J are TRBV24-1 and TRBJ2-7; D is ambiguous. Germline CDR1 KGHDR, CDR2 SFDVKD. This CDR3 has 13 residues. The V and J ends lost 5 bases and 2 bases respectively, with 9 bases between them. CDR3 loop: CATSAGGPYEQYF. DNA for the CDR3: TGTGCCACCAGTGCCGGCGGACCCTACGAGCAGTACTTC.

This clonotype was seen just once. J is TRBJ1-5 and V is TRBV20-1, with D unclear. The V end lost 4 bases, the J end lost 2 bases, and 9 bases lay between the germline ends. Looked up from germline, CDR1 is DFQATT and CDR2 is SNEGSKA (reference sequence). The CDR3 spans 13 residues. The CDR3 is CSATLDRNQPQHF. The CDR3 nucleotides read TGCAGTGCTACCCTTGACCGCAATCAGCCCCAGCATTTT.

This clonotype was seen more than once but under ten times. The genes are TRBV11-3 and TRBJ2-1; TRBD2 matches 10 bases. This CDR3 has 15 residues. CDR1 is SGHNT, CDR2 YENEEA, per germline. V shed 5 bases and J 4 bases; nucleotides not matched to a gene: 5. CDR3 region: CASSRGLADYNEQFF. Here the CDR3 DNA reads TGTGCCAGCAGCCGCGGACTAGCGGATTACAATGAGCAGTTCTTC. Full variable domain (rest looked up from reference TRBV11-3 and TRBJ2-1): EAGVVQSPRYKIIEKKQPVAFWCNPISGHNTLYWYLQNLGQGPELLIRYENEEAVDDSQLPKDRFSAERLKGVDSTLKIQPAELGDSAVYLCASSRGLADYNEQFFGPGTRLTVL.

This chain joins TRBV12-3 or TRBV12-4 and TRBJ2-1; 8 bases agree with TRBD1. V lost 2 bases, J lost 7 bases, and 10 bases stayed unmatched. The CDR3 spans 16 residues. The CDR3 DNA reads as TGTGCCAGCAGTTTACCGGGACAGGTGAAAGGTAATGAGCAGTTCTTC. Its translation: CASSLPGQVKGNEQFF.

There are a few counts of this clonotype. The chain recombines TRBV20-1 with TRBJ1-2, with a tentative D call TRBD1 (5 bases). V was pared by 5 bases and J by 4 bases, with 20 bases between. The CDR3 length is 15 residues. Germline-derived CDR1 and CDR2 are DFQATT and SNEGSKA (reference sequence). The CDR3 sequence is CSAPRLAGGTYGYTF. The CDR3 DNA reads as TGCAGTGCTCCCCGTTTAGCAGGTGGGACCTATGGCTACACCTTC.

This clonotype was seen only a few times. V usage is TRBV7-2 and J usage is TRBJ1-1; weak D call: TRBD1 (5 bases). Trimming cost V 1 base and J 2 bases, with 11 bases left between them. Per germline, CDR1 SGHTA and CDR2 FQGNSA. The CDR3 extends over 15 amino acids. CDR3 sequence reads: CASSLGGTFNTEAFF. In DNA, the CDR3 is TGTGCCAGCAGCTTAGGAGGGACCTTTAACACTGAAGCTTTCTTT. Full variable domain (remainder filled in from reference TRBV7-2 and TRBJ1-1): GAGVSQSPSNKVTEKGKDVELRCDPISGHTALYWYRQSLGQGLEFLIYFQGNSAPDKSGLPSDRFSAERTGGSVSTLTIQRTQQEDSAVYLCASSLGGTFNTEAFFGQGTRLTVV.

In this sample, this clonotype turned up a few times. This chain connects TRBV18 to TRBJ2-2; the D gene could be TRBD1 or TRBD2 (6 bases each). Trimming left V 3 bases short and J 1 base short, with 9 bases between. This CDR3 has 15 residues. The germline CDR1 and CDR2 sequences are KGHSH and LQKENI. The CDR3 sequence is CASSPGGKNTGELFF. For the CDR3, the DNA is TGTGCCAGCTCACCGGGGGGCAAGAACACCGGGGAGCTGTTTTTT.

The gene calls are TRBV4-3 and TRBJ2-3; D gene ambiguous. Germline V gene sequence: CDR1 LGHNA, CDR2 YSLEER. CDR3 size: 17 residues. With 0 bases removed from V and 2 bases from J, the gap between germline ends came to 15 bases. As DNA, the CDR3 is TGCGCCAGCAGCCAAGAAGGGCCCCAATTATCCACAGATACGCAGTATTTT. Translating gives CASSQEGPQLSTDTQYF.